Given below is one T cell receptor beta chain in context. The data stem from a study of blood T cell repertoires in COVID-19. Using immunoSEQ multiplex PCR, the repertoire was profiled, and TCRdb retains in-frame clones only, with some absent. The table lists fewer than 100,000 clones, about 82% of them singletons. Trimming removed 6 bases at V and 7 bases at J, with 13 bases between. CDR3 length: 14 amino acids. Per germline, CDR1 SEHNR and CDR2 FQNEAQ (reference sequence). The receptor's source is a middle-aged man with COVID-19, enrolled during active disease. The specimen was peripheral blood. This chain uses TRBV7-9 with TRBJ1-6, with D tentatively TRBD1 (6 bases). CDR3 protein: CASRRTDTNSPLHF. CDR3 bases: TGTGCCAGCAGAAGGACAGACACAAATTCACCCCTCCACTTT.